Below, 6 T cell receptor beta chains from the same sample are listed, as sequenced in a study of T-cell reconstitution after alpha-beta-depleted transplantation in children. A TCRbeta library incorporating unique molecular identifiers was prepared. TCRdb analysed the PCR reads with MiXCR anew, one entry per CDR3 protein. Of some 81,000 distinct CDR3 sequences detected, 11% to 15% appear once; the ten largest clones hold 25% to 35%. Source: PBMCs, mostly from graft donor cells, taken 180 days after TCRalphabeta/CD19-depleted stem cell transplant. These receptors were collected from a male patient aged 2-15 years who had a stem cell transplant for acute lymphoblastic leukemia, so the T cells may come from the graft donor.

This clonotype was counted between two and nine times. This chain uses TRBV7-7 with TRBJ2-3; tentatively, D is TRBD2 (6 bases). Germline values: CDR1 SSHAT, CDR2 FNYEAQ (reference sequence). The CDR3 spans 13 residues. V was trimmed by 0 bases and J by 5 bases, leaving 6 bases between them. The CDR3 protein is CASSLARGDTQYF. CDR3 in DNA: TGTGCCAGCAGCTTAGCGCGGGGAGATACGCAGTATTTT. Full variable domain (rest looked up from reference TRBV7-7 and TRBJ2-3): GAGVSQSPRYKVTKRGQDVTLRCDPISSHATLYWYQQALGQGPEFLTYFNYEAQPDKSGLPSDRFSAERPEGSISTLTIQRTEQRDSAMYRCASSLARGDTQYFGPGTRLTVL.

The chain combines TRBV6-5 with TRBJ1-2, with a possible D match to TRBD1 (6 bases). Germline V CDR1 and CDR2: MNHEY, SVGAGI. V lost 2 bases to trimming and J lost 8 bases, with 9 bases between them. There are 12 residues in the CDR3. In nucleotides, the CDR3 is TGTGCCAGCAGTTACCGGGGGGGCGGCTACACCTTC. This codes for CASSYRGGGYTF.

The rearrangement links TRBV5-1 to TRBJ1-1; 8 bases fit TRBD1. Trimming cost V 0 bases and J 7 bases; bases outside gene matches: 8. Germline values: CDR1 SGHRS, CDR2 YFSETQ. The CDR3 spans 15 residues. The CDR3: CASSLARLGQVEAFF. In DNA form, the CDR3 reads TGCGCCAGCAGCTTGGCCAGGTTGGGACAGGTTGAAGCTTTCTTT.

This clonotype occurred a few times. The V call is TRBV28, the J call TRBJ1-5, with D uncertain. CDR1 and CDR2 (germline): MDHEN, SYDVKM. The CDR3 contains 16 residues. Trimming took 3 bases from V and 5 from J, leaving 17 bases between them. The CDR3 nucleotides read TGTGCCAGCAGTTTTGAGGCAGTTAGGGCATATCAGCCCCAGCATTTT. It yields the protein CASSFEAVRAYQPQHF. The full variable domain, rest sourced from reference TRBV28 and TRBJ1-5, is DVKVTQSSRYLVKRTGEKVFLECVQDMDHENMFWYRQDPGLGLRLIYFSYDVKMKEKGDIPEGYSVSREKKERFSLILESASTNQTSMYLCASSFEAVRAYQPQHFGDGTRLSIL.

There are a few counts of this clonotype. The chain combines TRBV20-1 with TRBJ1-1, with D unclear. The CDR3 totals 16 residues. The V gene's germline CDR1 is DFQATT and CDR2 SNEGSKA (reference sequence). Trimming shortened V by 2 bases and J by 2 bases, and 18 bases separated the two germline ends. The CDR3 region has the DNA TGCAGTGCTAGACCTGTAGGCGGACGCCCCAACACTGAAGCTTTCTTT. This codes for CSARPVGGRPNTEAFF.

V gene TRBV7-2 combines with J gene TRBJ2-5, with 12 bases lining up with TRBD2. V gave up 4 bases and J gave up 5 bases; unmatched junction bases: 5. Germline-derived CDR1 and CDR2 are SGHTA and FQGNSA. CDR3 length equals 15 residues. CDR3 region: CASSSTSGGGETQYF. In nucleotides, the CDR3 is TGTGCCAGCAGCTCGACTAGCGGGGGAGGGGAGACCCAGTACTTC.